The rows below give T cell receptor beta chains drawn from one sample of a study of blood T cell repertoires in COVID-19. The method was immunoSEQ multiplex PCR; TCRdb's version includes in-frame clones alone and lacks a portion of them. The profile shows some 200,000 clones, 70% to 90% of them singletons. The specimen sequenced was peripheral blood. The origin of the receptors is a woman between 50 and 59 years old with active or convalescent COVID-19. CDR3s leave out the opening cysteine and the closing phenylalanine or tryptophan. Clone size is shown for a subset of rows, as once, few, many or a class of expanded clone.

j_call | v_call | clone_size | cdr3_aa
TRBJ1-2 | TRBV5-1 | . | ASSLGQTVYGYT
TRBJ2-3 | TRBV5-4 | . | ASSLTGVMTTDTQY
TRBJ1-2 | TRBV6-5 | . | ASSYSSGQGKTGYT
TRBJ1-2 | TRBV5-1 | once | ASSFRLDLGYT
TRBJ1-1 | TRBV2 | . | ASSREEGTEAF
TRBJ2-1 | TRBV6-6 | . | ASSYERGPGF
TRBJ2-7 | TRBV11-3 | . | ASSLTSYSYEQY
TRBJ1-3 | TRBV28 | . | ASSLTGGTGNTIY
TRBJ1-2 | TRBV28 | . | ASRQGHSNYGYT
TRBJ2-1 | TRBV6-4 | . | ASAPKSGTHDEQF
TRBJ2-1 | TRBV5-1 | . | ASSLGQGFHNEQF
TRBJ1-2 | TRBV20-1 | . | SASDRGVGYT
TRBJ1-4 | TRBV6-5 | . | ASSPGWGREKLF
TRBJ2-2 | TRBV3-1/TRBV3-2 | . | ASSQDRTYTGELF
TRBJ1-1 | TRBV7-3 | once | ASSPGGVVLNTEAF
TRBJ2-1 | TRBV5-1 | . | ASSLPIGTNYNEQF
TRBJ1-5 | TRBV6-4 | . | ASSAEARIGPQH
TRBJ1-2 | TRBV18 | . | ASTPDNYVYGYT
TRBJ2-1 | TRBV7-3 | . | ASSALRTSGSGNEQF
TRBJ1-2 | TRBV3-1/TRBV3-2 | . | ASSQNRQGYT
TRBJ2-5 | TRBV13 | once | ASSFSTGGQETQY
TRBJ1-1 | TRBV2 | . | ASQTRTANTEAF
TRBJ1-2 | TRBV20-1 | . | SARPPDGYT
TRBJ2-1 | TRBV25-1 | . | ASRTQGRNEQF
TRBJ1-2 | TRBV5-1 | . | ASSFSGQGDGYT
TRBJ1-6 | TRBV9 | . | ASSYQASYNSPLH
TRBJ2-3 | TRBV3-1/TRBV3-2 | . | ASSRRGGSDTQY
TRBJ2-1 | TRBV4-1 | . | ASSHSLRVYEQF
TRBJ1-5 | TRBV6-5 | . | ASKQSDNQPQH
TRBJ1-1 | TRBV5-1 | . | ASSLIGGTSNEAF
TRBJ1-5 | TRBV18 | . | ASSTDRSGQPQH
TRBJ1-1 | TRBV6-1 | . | ASSAVGGAVAGEAF
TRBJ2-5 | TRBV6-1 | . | ASSERRTGRQETQY
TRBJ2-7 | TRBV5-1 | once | ASSYQTPGLAGVPSPHEQY
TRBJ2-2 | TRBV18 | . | ASSPPVTGNTGELF
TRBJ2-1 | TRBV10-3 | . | ASGGAGGHNEQF
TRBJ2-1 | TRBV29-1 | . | SAGRGGYNEQF
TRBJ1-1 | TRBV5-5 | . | ASSPRTGKNTEAF
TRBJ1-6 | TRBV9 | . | ASSFSPGNSPLH
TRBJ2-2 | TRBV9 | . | ASNPLAGRTGELF
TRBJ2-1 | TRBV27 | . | ASSPIAGGPYNEQF
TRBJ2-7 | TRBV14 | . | ASSQGGGRASEQY
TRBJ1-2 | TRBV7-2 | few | ASSLEVAGTYGYT
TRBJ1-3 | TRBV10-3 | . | AISDSAGSGNTIY
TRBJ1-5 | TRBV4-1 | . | ASSQDENRNQPQH
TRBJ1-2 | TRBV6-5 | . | ASSLHGGADYGYT
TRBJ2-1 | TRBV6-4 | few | ASSEESGSYNEQF
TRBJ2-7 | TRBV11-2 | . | ASRTLSGRGTYEQY